This T cell receptor (beta chain) stems from a study of tumor and adjacent non-tumor tissue in lung cancer. A modified ARM-PCR protocol with three rounds of nested PCR amplified TCRbeta. Each CDR3 protein gets one entry after TCRdb re-called the multiplex PCR reads with MiXCR. The repertoire holds 90,000 to 110,000 distinct CDR3 sequences, with 62% as singletons. Germline CDR1 MNHNS, CDR2 SASEGT. The CDR3 runs 14 residues. RNA was extracted from bulk tissue without any cell sorting. More than 3 cm separated this lung sample from the edge of the tumor. The receptor comes from a man aged 55 to 70 with non-small cell lung cancer. The material sequenced was distant non-tumor lung tissue. The chain is built from TRBV6-1 and TRBJ1-5, with a tentative D call TRBD1 (5 bases). The CDR3 here is CVSSTDRGNQPQHF. CDR3 DNA: TGTGTCAGTAGTACAGACAGAGGCAATCAGCCCCAGCATTTT.